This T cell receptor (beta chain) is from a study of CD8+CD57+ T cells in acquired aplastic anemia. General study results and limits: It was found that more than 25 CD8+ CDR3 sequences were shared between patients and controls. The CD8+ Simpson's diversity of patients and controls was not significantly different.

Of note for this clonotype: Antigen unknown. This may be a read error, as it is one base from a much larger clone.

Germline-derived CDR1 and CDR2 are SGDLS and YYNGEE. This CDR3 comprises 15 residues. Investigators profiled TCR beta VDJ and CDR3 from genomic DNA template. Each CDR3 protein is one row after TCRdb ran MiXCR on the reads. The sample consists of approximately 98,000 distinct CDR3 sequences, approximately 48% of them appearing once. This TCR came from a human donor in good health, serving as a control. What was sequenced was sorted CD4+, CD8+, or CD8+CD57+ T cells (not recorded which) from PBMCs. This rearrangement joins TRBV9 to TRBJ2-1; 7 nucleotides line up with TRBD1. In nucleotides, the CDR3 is TGTGCCAGCAGCGTAGGACAGGGCCCCTACAATGGGCAGTTCTTC. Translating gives CASSVGQGPYNGQFF.